This TCR beta chain appears in the sequencing data of a study of cutaneous CD30+ T cell lymphoproliferative disorder and hepatitis E (dated by TCRdb to about 2018). Receptors were amplified or captured by the immunoSEQ multiplex PCR assay. The table was pulled from immuneACCESS by TCRdb, which kept in-frame rearrangements only. Such tables lose some clones; where checked, under half of the loss comes from unresolved V genes, and the rest has no known cause. Counted in this sample were 7,000 to 9,000 clones; about 76% of them appeared once. The ten largest clones add up to approximately 1% of the sample. Between the V and J ends, shortened by 0 bases and 12 bases respectively, the junction contains 16 bases. Reading from cysteine to phenylalanine, the CDR3 counts 15 amino acids. The only DNA kept is the CDR3, 45 bases in frame from the first base. Per the germline V gene, SGHTS is the CDR1 and YDEGEE is the CDR2.

This clone showed up just once. The target of this receptor is not known. No quality values exist for individual bases; no much larger clone is one base distant. Sequenced: blood. The rearranged segments are TRBV5-8 and TRBJ1-6, and possibly TRBD1, on 6 matching bases. The clonotype originates from a human donor with a cutaneous T cell lymphoproliferative disorder associated with hepatitis E virus. The nucleotide sequence is TGTGCCAGCAGCTTGGCCCAAGACAGGCTTAAACCCCTCCACTTT. It specifies CASSLAQDRLKPLHF. Reference TRBV5-8 and TRBJ1-6 proteins supply the regions before and after the CDR3; the full variable domain is: EAGVTQSPTHLIKTRGQQATLRCSPISGHTSVYWYQQALGLGLQFLLWYDEGEERNRGNFPPRFSGRQFPNYSSELNVNALELEDSALYLCASSLAQDRLKPLHFGNGTRLTVT.